Listed below are T cell receptor beta chains from one sample, sequenced in a study of identical twins. TCRdb re-called the 5' RACE reads through MiXCR, storing one row per CDR3 protein. This table has 240,000 or so distinct CDR3 sequences, about 12% appearing once. The sample was also linked to a second study, of yellow fever vaccine responses in identical twins.

The sequenced sample consisted of memory (CD45RO+) T cells sorted from blood. These receptor sequences come from a woman aged 18-35 years in good health. Both conserved end residues are part of each CDR3. Each record gives: CDR3 protein, J gene, D gene, V gene. D genes are given only for firm matches.

CDR3aa: CASSLLGAGNTIYF
j_gene: TRBJ1-3
d_gene: NA
v_gene: TRBV12-3/TRBV12-4

CDR3aa: CASSPDTENYEQYF
j_gene: TRBJ2-7
d_gene: NA
v_gene: TRBV4-3

CDR3aa: CASSFMGLGDTQYF
j_gene: TRBJ2-3
d_gene: NA
v_gene: TRBV12-3/TRBV12-4

CDR3aa: CSAVAGTAKNIQYF
j_gene: TRBJ2-4
d_gene: NA
v_gene: TRBV29-1

CDR3aa: CASSLLATGSYNEQFF
j_gene: TRBJ2-1
d_gene: NA
v_gene: TRBV7-3

CDR3aa: CSASDDSTDTQYF
j_gene: TRBJ2-3
d_gene: NA
v_gene: TRBV20-1

CDR3aa: CASSFGSALRGGTDTQYF
j_gene: TRBJ2-3
d_gene: NA
v_gene: TRBV5-4

CDR3aa: CSVEDRGENPYNSPLHF
j_gene: TRBJ1-6
d_gene: NA
v_gene: TRBV29-1

CDR3aa: CASRSTGEQYF
j_gene: TRBJ2-7
d_gene: NA
v_gene: TRBV12-3/TRBV12-4

CDR3aa: CASSQAGVGYEQYF
j_gene: TRBJ2-7
d_gene: NA
v_gene: TRBV4-3

CDR3aa: CSVTTGRPSGANVLTF
j_gene: TRBJ2-6
d_gene: NA
v_gene: TRBV29-1

CDR3aa: CASSNTDTGELFF
j_gene: TRBJ2-2
d_gene: NA
v_gene: TRBV6-6

CDR3aa: CASSFGWLATDEQFF
j_gene: TRBJ2-1
d_gene: NA
v_gene: TRBV27

CDR3aa: CASSFLSADTQYF
j_gene: TRBJ2-3
d_gene: NA
v_gene: TRBV7-9

CDR3aa: CASSSGTASSYEQYF
j_gene: TRBJ2-7
d_gene: NA
v_gene: TRBV5-1

CDR3aa: CSAGGPGVNIQYF
j_gene: TRBJ2-4
d_gene: NA
v_gene: TRBV20-1

CDR3aa: CASRDRNTGELFF
j_gene: TRBJ2-2
d_gene: NA
v_gene: TRBV19

CDR3aa: CASRPGGNEQFF
j_gene: TRBJ2-1
d_gene: TRBD2
v_gene: TRBV6-2/TRBV6-3

CDR3aa: CASSYTGTSPYEQYF
j_gene: TRBJ2-7
d_gene: TRBD2
v_gene: TRBV7-2

CDR3aa: CASSVDRVDEQFF
j_gene: TRBJ2-1
d_gene: TRBD1
v_gene: TRBV2

CDR3aa: CASTYTGRTEAFF
j_gene: TRBJ1-1
d_gene: NA
v_gene: TRBV5-6

CDR3aa: CASRQRPGVGTEAFF
j_gene: TRBJ1-1
d_gene: NA
v_gene: TRBV2

CDR3aa: CSASRSLGIAESETQYF
j_gene: TRBJ2-5
d_gene: NA
v_gene: TRBV20-1

CDR3aa: CASSLLAHQETQYF
j_gene: TRBJ2-5
d_gene: TRBD2
v_gene: TRBV27

CDR3aa: CASSLAKEGQEQFF
j_gene: TRBJ2-1
d_gene: NA
v_gene: TRBV5-1

CDR3aa: CASRSAGTSYEQYF
j_gene: TRBJ2-7
d_gene: NA
v_gene: TRBV19

CDR3aa: CASSPGTLGADTQYF
j_gene: TRBJ2-3
d_gene: NA
v_gene: TRBV12-3/TRBV12-4

CDR3aa: CASRLEVDGGELFF
j_gene: TRBJ2-2
d_gene: NA
v_gene: TRBV7-6

CDR3aa: CSAVGRSLWNIQYF
j_gene: TRBJ2-4
d_gene: TRBD2
v_gene: TRBV20-1

CDR3aa: CASSVAGRVNEAFF
j_gene: TRBJ1-1
d_gene: NA
v_gene: TRBV9

CDR3aa: CASSLAGGDQPQHF
j_gene: TRBJ1-5
d_gene: NA
v_gene: TRBV5-1